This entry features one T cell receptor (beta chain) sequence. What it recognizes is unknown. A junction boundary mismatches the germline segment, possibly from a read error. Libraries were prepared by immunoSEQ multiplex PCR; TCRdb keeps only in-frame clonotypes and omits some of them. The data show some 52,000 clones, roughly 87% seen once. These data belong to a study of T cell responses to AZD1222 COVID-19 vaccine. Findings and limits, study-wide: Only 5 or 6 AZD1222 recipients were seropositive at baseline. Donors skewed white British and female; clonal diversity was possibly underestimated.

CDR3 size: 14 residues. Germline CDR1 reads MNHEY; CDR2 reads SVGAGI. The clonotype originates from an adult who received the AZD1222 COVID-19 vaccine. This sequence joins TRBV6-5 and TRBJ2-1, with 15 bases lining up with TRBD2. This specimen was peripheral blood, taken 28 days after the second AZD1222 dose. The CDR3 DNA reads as TGTGCCAGCCAAGGACTAGCGGGAGGGAATGAGCGGTTCTTC. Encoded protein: CASQGLAGGNERFF.